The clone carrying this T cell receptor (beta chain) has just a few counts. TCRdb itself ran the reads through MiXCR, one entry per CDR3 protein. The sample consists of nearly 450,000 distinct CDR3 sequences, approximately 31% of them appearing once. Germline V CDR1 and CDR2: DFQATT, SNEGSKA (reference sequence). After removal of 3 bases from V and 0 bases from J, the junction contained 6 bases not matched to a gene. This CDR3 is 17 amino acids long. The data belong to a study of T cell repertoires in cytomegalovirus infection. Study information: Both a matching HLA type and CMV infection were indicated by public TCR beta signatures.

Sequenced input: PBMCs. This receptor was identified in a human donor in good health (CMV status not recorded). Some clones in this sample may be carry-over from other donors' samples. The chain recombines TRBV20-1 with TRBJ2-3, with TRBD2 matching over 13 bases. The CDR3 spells CSASGLAGASSTDTQYF. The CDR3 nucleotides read TGCAGTGCTAGCGGACTAGCGGGGGCCTCTAGCACAGATACGCAGTATTTT.